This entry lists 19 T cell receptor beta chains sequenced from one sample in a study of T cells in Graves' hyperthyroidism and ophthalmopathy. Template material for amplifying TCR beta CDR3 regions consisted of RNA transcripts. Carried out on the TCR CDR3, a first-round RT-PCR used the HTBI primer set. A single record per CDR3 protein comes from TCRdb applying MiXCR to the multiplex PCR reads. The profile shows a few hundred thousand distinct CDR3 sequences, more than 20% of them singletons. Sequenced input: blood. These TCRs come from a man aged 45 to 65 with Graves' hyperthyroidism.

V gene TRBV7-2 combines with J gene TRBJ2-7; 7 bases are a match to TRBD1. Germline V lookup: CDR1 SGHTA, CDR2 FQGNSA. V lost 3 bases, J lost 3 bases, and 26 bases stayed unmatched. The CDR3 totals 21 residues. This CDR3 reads CASSFCICSVLFPGQSYEQYF. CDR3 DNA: TGTGCCAGCAGCTTCTGCATCTGCAGTGTCCTTTTCCCGGGACAGAGCTACGAGCAGTACTTC.

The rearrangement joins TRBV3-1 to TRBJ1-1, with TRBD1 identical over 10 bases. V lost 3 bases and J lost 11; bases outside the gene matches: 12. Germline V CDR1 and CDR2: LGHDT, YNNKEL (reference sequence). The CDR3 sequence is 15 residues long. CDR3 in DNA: TGTGCCAGCAGCCAGGGGGGACAGGGGATAATCGCGGCTTTCTTT. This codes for CASSQGGQGIIAAFF.

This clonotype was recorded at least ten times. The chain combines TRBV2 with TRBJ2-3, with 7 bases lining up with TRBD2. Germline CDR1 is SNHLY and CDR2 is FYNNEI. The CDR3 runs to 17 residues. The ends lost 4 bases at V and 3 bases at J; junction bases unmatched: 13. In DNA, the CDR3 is TGTGCCAGCAGTGTCCACAAGGAGGGAGGGCCTACAGATACGCAGTATTTT. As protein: CASSVHKEGGPTDTQYF. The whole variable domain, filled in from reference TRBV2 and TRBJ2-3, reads EPEVTQTPSHQVTQMGQEVILRCVPISNHLYFYWYRQILGQKVEFLVSFYNNEISEKSEIFDDQFSVERPDGSNFTLKIRSTKLEDSAMYFCASSVHKEGGPTDTQYFGPGTRLTVL.

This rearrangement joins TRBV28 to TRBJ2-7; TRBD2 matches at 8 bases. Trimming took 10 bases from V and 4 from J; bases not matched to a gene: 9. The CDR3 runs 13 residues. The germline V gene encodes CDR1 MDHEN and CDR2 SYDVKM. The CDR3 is CATEREPGYEQYF. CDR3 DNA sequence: TGTGCCACTGAGCGGGAGCCTGGATACGAGCAGTACTTC.

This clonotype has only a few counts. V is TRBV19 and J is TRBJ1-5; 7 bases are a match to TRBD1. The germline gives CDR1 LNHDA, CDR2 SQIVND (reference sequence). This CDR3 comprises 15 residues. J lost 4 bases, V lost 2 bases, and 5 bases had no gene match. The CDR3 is CASSIRDRRNQPQHF. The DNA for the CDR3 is TGTGCCAGTAGTATAAGGGACAGAAGAAATCAGCCCCAGCATTTT.

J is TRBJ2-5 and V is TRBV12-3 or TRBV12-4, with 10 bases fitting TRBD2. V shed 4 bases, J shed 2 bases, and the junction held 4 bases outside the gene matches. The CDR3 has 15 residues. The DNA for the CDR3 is TGTGCCAGCAGTTGGACTAGCGGATCTCAAGAGACCCAGTACTTC. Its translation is CASSWTSGSQETQYF.

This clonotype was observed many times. The CDR3 bases are TGCGCCAGCAGCTGGGGGGGGCAGAACAATGAGCAGTTCTTC. Its protein is CASSWGGQNNEQFF. The chain carries TRBV5-1 and TRBJ2-1; D may be TRBD2 (7 bases). The CDR3 is 14 amino acids. The germline V gene encodes CDR1 SGHRS and CDR2 YFSETQ. V was cut by 3 bases and J by 5 bases, with 12 bases left in between.

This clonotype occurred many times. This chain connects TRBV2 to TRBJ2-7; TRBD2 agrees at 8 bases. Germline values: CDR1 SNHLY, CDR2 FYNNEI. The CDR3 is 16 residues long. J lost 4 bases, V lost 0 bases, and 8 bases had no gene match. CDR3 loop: CASSEALRGGRYEQYF. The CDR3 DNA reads TGTGCCAGCAGTGAAGCGCTTCGGGGGGGTAGGTACGAGCAGTACTTC. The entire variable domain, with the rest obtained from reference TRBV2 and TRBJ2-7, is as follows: EPEVTQTPSHQVTQMGQEVILRCVPISNHLYFYWYRQILGQKVEFLVSFYNNEISEKSEIFDDQFSVERPDGSNFTLKIRSTKLEDSAMYFCASSEALRGGRYEQYFGPGTRLTVT.

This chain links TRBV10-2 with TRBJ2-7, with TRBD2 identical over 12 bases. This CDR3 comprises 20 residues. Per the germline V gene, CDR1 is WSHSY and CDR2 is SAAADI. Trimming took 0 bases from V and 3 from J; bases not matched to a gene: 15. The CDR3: CASSESSGGGWTSGDYEQYF. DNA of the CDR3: TGCGCCAGCAGTGAGTCGTCCGGGGGCGGGTGGACTAGCGGGGACTACGAGCAGTACTTC.

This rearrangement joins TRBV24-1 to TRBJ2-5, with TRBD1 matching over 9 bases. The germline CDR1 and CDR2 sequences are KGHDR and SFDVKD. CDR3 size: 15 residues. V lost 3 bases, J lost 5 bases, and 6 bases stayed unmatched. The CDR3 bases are TGTGCCACCAGTGATCACGGGACAGGGCCGGAGACCCAGTACTTC. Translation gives CATSDHGTGPETQYF.

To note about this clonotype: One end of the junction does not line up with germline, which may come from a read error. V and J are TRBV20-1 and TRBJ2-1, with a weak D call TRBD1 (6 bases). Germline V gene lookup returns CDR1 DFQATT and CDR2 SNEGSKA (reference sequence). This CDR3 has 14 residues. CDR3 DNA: TGCAGTGCGTCTGTGGGGGCCCCACCGAGCGTACCCCGCTTC. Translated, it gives CSASVGAPPSVPRF.

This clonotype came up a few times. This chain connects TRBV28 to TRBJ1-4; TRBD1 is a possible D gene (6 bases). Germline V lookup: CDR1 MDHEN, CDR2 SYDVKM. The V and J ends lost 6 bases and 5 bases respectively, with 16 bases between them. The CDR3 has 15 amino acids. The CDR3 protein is CASRLTGHQNEKLFF. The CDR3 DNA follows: TGTGCCAGCAGGCTAACGGGACACCAGAATGAAAAACTGTTTTTT.

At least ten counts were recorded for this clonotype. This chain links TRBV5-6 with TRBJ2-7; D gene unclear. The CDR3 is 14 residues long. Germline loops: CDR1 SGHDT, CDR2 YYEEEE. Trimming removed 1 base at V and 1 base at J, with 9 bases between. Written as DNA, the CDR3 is TGTGCCAGCAGCTTGTTTCACGTTTCCTACGAGCAGTACTTC. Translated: CASSLFHVSYEQYF. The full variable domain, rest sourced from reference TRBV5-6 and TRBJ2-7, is DAGVTQSPTHLIKTRGQQVTLRCSPKSGHDTVSWYQQALGQGPQFIFQYYEEEERQRGNFPDRFSGHQFPNYSSELNVNALLLGDSALYLCASSLFHVSYEQYFGPGTRLTVT.

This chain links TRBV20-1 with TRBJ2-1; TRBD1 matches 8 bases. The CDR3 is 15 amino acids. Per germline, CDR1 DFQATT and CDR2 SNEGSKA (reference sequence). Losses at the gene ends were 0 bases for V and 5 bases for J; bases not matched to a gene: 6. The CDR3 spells CSARDWTGSNNEQFF. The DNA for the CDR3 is TGCAGTGCTAGAGATTGGACAGGGTCTAACAATGAGCAGTTCTTC.

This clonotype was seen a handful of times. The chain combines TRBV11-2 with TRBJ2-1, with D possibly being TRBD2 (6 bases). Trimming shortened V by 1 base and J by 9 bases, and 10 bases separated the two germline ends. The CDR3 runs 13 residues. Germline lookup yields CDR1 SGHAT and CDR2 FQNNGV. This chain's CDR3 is CASSLGLGVEQFF. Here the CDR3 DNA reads TGTGCCAGCAGCTTAGGACTAGGGGTTGAGCAGTTCTTC. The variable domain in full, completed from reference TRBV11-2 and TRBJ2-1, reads EAGVAQSPRYKIIEKRQSVAFWCNPISGHATLYWYQQILGQGPKLLIQFQNNGVVDDSQLPKDRFSAERLKGVDSTLKIQPAKLEDSAVYLCASSLGLGVEQFFGPGTRLTVL.

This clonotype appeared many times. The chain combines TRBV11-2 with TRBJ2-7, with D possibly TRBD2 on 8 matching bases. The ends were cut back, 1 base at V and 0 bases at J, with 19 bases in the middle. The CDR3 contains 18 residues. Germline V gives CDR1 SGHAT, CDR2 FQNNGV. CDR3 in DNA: TGTGCCAGCAGCTTAGCCCTTATAGCGGGACAGAGCTCCTACGAGCAGTACTTC. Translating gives CASSLALIAGQSSYEQYF.

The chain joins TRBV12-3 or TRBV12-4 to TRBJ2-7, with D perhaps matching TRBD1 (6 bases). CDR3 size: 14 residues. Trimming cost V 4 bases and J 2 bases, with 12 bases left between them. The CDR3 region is CASSSSGTTYEQYF. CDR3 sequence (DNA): TGTGCCAGCAGTTCCTCCGGGACAACCTACGAGCAGTACTTC.

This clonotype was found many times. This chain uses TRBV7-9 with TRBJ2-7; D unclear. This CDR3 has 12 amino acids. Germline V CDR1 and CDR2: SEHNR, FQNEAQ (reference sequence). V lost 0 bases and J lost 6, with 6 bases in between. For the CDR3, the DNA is TGTGCCAGCAGCTTAGCATGGGGCGAGCAGTACTTC. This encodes CASSLAWGEQYF.

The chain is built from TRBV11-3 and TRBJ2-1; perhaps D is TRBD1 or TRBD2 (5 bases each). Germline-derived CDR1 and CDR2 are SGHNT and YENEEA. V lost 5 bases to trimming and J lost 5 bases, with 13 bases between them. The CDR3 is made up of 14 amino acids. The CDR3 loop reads CASSPSGPNNEQFF. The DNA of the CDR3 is TGTGCCAGCAGCCCCTCGGGACCTAACAATGAGCAGTTCTTC.